This T cell receptor (beta chain) was retrieved from a study of Graves' ophthalmopathy and Graves' hyperthyroidism. Scientists amplified the TCR beta CDR3 regions from RNA transcripts. First-round RT-PCR employed HTBI primers, with a second-round multiplex PCR after it. TCRdb used MiXCR to reprocess the multiplex PCR reads, holding one entry per CDR3 protein. Among some 1.1 million distinct CDR3 sequences listed, 35% to 45% were seen once. Study outcomes and limitations: Detected in blood as well were most expanded thyroid clonotypes with frequency above 0.001. A roughly 80% specificity and approximately 88% sensitivity were achieved by a 13-signature model that separated ophthalmopathy from stable hyperthyroidism.

In its sample, this clonotype was seen many times. Its target is not known. V was clipped by 0 bases and J by 1 base, with 11 bases between them. Germline V gene sequence: CDR1 SGHKS, CDR2 YYEKEE (reference sequence). The CDR3 consists of 16 residues. The genes are TRBV5-5 and TRBJ1-5; D gene uncertain. The sequenced sample was peripheral blood or thyroid tissue (not recorded which). This TCR was sampled from an adult man with Graves' hyperthyroidism. CDR3 bases: TGTGCCAGCAGCTTGGGGGTTGGAGGGAGCAATCAGCCCCAGCATTTT. It translates to CASSLGVGGSNQPQHF.